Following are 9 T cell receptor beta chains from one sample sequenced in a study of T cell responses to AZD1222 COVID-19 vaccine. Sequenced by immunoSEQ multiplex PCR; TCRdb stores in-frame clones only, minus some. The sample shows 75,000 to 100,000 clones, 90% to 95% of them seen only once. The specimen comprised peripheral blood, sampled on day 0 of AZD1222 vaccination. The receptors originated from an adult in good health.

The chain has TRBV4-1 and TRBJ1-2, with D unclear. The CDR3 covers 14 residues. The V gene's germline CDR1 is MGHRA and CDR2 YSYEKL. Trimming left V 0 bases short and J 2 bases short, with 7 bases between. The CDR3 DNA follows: TGCGCCAGCAGCCAAGACAACAAAAACTATGGCTACACCTTC. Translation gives CASSQDNKNYGYTF.

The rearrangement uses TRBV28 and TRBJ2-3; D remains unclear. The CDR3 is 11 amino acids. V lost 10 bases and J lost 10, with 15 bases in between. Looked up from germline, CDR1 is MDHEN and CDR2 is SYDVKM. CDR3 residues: CATLRFGAQYF. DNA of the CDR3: TGTGCCACCCTTCGGTTTGGGGCGCAGTATTTT.

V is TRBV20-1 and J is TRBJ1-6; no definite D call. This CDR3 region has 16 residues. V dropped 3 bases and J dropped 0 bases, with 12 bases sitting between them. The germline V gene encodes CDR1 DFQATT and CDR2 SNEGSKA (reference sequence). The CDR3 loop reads CSASEELSSYNSPLHF. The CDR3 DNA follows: TGCAGTGCTAGTGAGGAGTTGAGCTCCTATAATTCACCCCTCCACTTT.

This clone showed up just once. The CDR3 here is CASSQERGQPQHF. The CDR3, as DNA: TGCGCCAGCAGCCAAGAGCGTGGTCAGCCCCAGCATTTT. The rearrangement uses TRBV4-3 and TRBJ1-5; D is uncertain. The germline gives CDR1 LGHNA, CDR2 YSLEER. The CDR3 has 13 residues. V lost 0 bases and J lost 6, with 6 bases in between.

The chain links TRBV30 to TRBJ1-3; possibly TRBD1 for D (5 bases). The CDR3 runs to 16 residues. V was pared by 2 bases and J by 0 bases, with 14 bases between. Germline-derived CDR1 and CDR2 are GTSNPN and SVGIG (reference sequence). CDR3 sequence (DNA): TGTGCCTGGAGTCCGCCCGGACATCGCTCTGGAAACACCATATATTTT. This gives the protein CAWSPPGHRSGNTIYF.

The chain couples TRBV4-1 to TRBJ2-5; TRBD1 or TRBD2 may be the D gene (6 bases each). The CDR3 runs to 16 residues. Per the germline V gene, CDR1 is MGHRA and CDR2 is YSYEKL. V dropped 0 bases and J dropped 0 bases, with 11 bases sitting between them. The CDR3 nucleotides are TGCGCCAGCAGCCAAGACCTAGGGGGGTACCAAGAGACCCAGTACTTC. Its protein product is CASSQDLGGYQETQYF.

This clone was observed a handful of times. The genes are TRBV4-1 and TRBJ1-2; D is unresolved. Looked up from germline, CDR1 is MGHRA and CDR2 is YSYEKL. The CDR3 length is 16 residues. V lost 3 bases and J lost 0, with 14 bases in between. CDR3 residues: CASSHNIQLANYGYTF. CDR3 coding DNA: TGCGCCAGCAGCCATAATATACAGCTTGCTAACTATGGCTACACCTTC.

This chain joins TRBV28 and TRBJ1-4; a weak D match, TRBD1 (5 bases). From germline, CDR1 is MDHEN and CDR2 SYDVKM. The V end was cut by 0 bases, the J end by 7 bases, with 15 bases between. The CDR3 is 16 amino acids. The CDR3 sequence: CASSLWRGGRGEKLFF. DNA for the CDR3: TGTGCCAGCAGTTTATGGCGGGGGGGTCGAGGTGAAAAACTGTTTTTT. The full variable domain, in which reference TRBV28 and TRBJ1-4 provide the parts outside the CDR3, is DVKVTQSSRYLVKRTGEKVFLECVQDMDHENMFWYRQDPGLGLRLIYFSYDVKMKEKGDIPEGYSVSREKKERFSLILESASTNQTSMYLCASSLWRGGRGEKLFFGSGTQLSVL.

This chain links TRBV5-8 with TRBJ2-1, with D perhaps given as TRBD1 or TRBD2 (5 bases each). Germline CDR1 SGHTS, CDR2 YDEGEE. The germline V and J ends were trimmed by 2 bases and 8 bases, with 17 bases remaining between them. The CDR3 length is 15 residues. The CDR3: CASSFFGAAGDEQFF. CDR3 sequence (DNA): TGTGCCAGCAGCTTTTTCGGGGCGGCGGGCGATGAGCAGTTCTTC.